The rows below give T cell receptor beta chains drawn from one sample of a study of response to subunit inactivated influenza vaccine. One entry per CDR3 protein, called by TCRdb with MiXCR from the RT-PCR reads. Here the sample spans roughly 630,000 distinct CDR3 sequences, around 15% being singletons. The sequences come from PBMCs from blood, collected 14 days before vaccination. The receptors originated from a man aged 50 to 60 who received an inactivated influenza vaccine. Both conserved end residues are part of each CDR3. The D gene is left open where the match is weak. Rows may omit the clone size; those that give it use once, few, many or a size class.

j_call	v_call	d_call	clone_size	cdr3_nt	cdr3_aa
TRBJ2-7	TRBV20-1	.	few	TGCAGTGCCTGGGGCGGGACCCACGAGCAGTACTTC	CSAWGGTHEQYF
TRBJ2-5	TRBV5-1	.	many	TGCGCCAGCAGCTTCGGCAAGCCCTACCAAGAGACCCAGTACTTC	CASSFGKPYQETQYF
TRBJ1-1	TRBV7-8	.	few	TGTGCCAGCAGCTTAGTCTCATTTTCTATGACTGAAGCTTTCTTT	CASSLVSFSMTEAFF
TRBJ2-4	TRBV20-1	.	few	TGCAGTGCTCTACATGGCCAGCCTCTAGCCAAAAACATTCAGTACTTC	CSALHGQPLAKNIQYF
TRBJ2-6	TRBV20-1	.	few	TGCAGTGCCAGGGCGGCTGGGGCCAACGTCCTGACTTTC	CSARAAGANVLTF
TRBJ2-3	TRBV27	TRBD2	.	TGTGCCAGCAGTCGAGCCGGGACTAGCGCTTATACGCAGTATTTT	CASSRAGTSAYTQYF
TRBJ1-1	TRBV29-1	.	few	TGCAGCGCTCGAACCCTCCGGGACGGGGAAGCTTTCTTT	CSARTLRDGEAFF
TRBJ1-2	TRBV28	TRBD1	few	TGTGCCAGCAGTTTATTGGGCAGGGGGCAGCTTAGTGACTATGGCTACACCTTC	CASSLLGRGQLSDYGYTF
TRBJ2-3	TRBV12-3/TRBV12-4	TRBD2	many	TGTGCCAGCAGTTTTGGTAGCGGGGGGCCCGAGGGAGATACGCAGTATTTT	CASSFGSGGPEGDTQYF
TRBJ2-1	TRBV27	TRBD2	few	TGTGCCAGCAGTCCACGGGGGGAGGATTTGAGTGAGCAGTTCTTC	CASSPRGEDLSEQFF
TRBJ2-3	TRBV10-3	.	many	TGTGCCATCAGTGAACAACTAGTGACAGATACGCAGTATTTT	CAISEQLVTDTQYF
TRBJ2-3	TRBV5-1	TRBD1	few	TGCGCCAGCAGCGTGAGGGACAGGGTGGGGGTTACATATACGCAGTATTTT	CASSVRDRVGVTYTQYF
TRBJ2-7	TRBV2	TRBD2	.	TGTGCCAGCAGGATAGAACCGACTAGCGAGATCCACGAGCAGTACTTC	CASRIEPTSEIHEQYF
TRBJ2-2	TRBV20-1	.	many	TGCAGTGCGAGAAAGAGAGGATTCTCCGGGGAGCTGTTTTTT	CSARKRGFSGELFF
TRBJ2-1	TRBV6-2/TRBV6-3	TRBD2	many	TGTGCCAGCAGTTACCCTAGCGGGAGTAGAGATGAGCAGTTCTTC	CASSYPSGSRDEQFF